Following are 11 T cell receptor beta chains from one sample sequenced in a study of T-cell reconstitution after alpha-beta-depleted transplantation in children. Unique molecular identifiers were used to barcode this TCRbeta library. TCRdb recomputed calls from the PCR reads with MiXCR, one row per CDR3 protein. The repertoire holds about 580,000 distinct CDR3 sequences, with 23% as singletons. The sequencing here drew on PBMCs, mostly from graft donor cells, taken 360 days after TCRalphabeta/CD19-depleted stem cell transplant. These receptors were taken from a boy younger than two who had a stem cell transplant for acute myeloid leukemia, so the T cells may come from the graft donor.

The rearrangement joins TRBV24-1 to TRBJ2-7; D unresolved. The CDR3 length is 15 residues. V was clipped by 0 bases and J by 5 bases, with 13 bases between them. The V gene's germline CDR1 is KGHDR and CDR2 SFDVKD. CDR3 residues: CATSDLQVGSHEQYF. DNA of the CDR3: TGTGCCACCAGTGATTTGCAGGTTGGCAGCCACGAGCAGTACTTC.

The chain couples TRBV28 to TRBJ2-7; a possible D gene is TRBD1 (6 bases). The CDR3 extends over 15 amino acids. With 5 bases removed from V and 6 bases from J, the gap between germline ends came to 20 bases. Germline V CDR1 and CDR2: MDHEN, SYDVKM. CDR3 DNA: TGTGCCAGCAGTCCCCTGGGAAGGGGGTCATCCGAGCAGTACGTC. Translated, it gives CASSPLGRGSSEQYV.

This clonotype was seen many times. This CDR3 reads CASSYLAGRGDTQYF. CDR3 coding DNA: TGTGCCAGCAGCTACCTAGCGGGGCGAGGAGATACGCAGTATTTT. This chain uses TRBV5-5 with TRBJ2-3; 9 bases are shared with TRBD2. Germline V gene lookup returns CDR1 SGHKS and CDR2 YYEKEE (reference sequence). J lost 5 bases, V lost 3 bases, and 7 bases had no gene match. The length of the CDR3 is 15 residues.

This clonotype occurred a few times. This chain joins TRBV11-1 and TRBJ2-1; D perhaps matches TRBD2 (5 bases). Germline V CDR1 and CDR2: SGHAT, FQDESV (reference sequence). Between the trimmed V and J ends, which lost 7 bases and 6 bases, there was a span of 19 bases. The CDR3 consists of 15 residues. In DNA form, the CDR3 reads TGTGCCAGCACGCCGGGGTGGACCCCCAGCAATGAGCAGTTCTTC. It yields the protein CASTPGWTPSNEQFF.

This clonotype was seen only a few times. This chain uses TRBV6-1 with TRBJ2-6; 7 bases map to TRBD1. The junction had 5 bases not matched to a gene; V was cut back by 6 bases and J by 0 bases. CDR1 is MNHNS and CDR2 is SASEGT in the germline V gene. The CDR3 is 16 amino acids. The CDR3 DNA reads TGTGCCAGCAGCCACGCAGGGGGCTCTGGGGCCAACGTCCTGACTTTC. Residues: CASSHAGGSGANVLTF.

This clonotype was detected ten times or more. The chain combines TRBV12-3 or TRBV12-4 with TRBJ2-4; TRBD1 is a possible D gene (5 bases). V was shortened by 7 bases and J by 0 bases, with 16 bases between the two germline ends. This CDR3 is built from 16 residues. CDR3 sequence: CASKGSGLLAKNIQYF. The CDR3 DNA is TGTGCCAGCAAGGGGTCGGGCCTTCTAGCCAAAAACATTCAGTACTTC.

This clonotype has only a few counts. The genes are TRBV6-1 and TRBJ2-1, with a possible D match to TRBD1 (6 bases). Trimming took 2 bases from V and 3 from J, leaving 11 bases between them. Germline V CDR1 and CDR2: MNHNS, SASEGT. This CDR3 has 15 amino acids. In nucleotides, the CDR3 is TGTGCCAGCAGTGAAAGGACAGCTTACTACAATGAGCAGTTCTTC. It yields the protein CASSERTAYYNEQFF.

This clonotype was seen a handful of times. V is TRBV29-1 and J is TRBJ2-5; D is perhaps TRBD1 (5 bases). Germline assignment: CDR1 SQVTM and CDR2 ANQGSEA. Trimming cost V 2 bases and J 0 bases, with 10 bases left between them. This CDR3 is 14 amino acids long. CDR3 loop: CSVETGRYQETQYF. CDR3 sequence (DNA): TGCAGCGTTGAAACAGGACGGTACCAAGAGACCCAGTACTTC.

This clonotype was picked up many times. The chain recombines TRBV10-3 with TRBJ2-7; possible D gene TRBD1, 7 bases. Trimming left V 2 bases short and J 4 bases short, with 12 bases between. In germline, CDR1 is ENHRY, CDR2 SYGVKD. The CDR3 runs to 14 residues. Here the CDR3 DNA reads TGTGCCATCAGTGAGGGAGGGGGCGAGTACGAGCAGTACGTC. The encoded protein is CAISEGGGEYEQYV.

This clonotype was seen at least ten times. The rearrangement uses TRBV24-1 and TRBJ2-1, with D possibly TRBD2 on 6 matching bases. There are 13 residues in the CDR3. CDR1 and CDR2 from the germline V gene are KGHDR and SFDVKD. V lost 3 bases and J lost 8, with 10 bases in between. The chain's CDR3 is CATSDDGGDEQFF. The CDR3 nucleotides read TGTGCCACCAGTGATGACGGGGGTGATGAGCAGTTCTTC.

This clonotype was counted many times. The CDR3 bases are TGCAGCGTTGTCCCCCAGGGCAGAGGGGACACTGAAGCTTTCTTT. As protein: CSVVPQGRGDTEAFF. The chain employs TRBV29-1 and TRBJ1-1; possible D gene TRBD1, 5 bases. Trimming took 4 bases from V and 3 from J, leaving 18 bases between them. The CDR3 runs 15 residues. Germline V gene sequence: CDR1 SQVTM, CDR2 ANQGSEA. Full variable domain (outside the CDR3, taken from reference TRBV29-1 and TRBJ1-1): SAVISQKPSRDICQRGTSLTIQCQVDSQVTMMFWYRQQPGQSLTLIATANQGSEATYESGFVIDKFPISRPNLTFSTLTVSNMSPEDSSIYLCSVVPQGRGDTEAFFGQGTRLTVV.